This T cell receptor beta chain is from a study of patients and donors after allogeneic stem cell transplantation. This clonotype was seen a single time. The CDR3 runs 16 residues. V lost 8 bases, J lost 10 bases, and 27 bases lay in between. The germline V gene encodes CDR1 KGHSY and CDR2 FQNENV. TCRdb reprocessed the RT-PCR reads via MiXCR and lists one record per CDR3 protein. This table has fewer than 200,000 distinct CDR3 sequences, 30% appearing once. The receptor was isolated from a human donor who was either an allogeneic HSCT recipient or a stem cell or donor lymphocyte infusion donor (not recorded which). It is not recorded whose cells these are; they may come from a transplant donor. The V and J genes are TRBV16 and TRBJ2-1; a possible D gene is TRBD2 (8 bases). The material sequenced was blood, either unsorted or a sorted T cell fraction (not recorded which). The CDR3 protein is CASRSRGVSGIQEQFF. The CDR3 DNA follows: TGTGCCAGCCGGAGCAGGGGGGTTAGCGGGATCCAGGAGCAGTTCTTC. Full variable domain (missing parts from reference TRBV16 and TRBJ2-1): GEEVAQTPKHLVRGEGQKAKLYCAPIKGHSYVFWYQQVLKNEFKFLISFQNENVFDETGMPKERFSAKCLPNSPCSLEIQATKLEDSAVYFCASRSRGVSGIQEQFFGPGTRLTVL.